This T cell receptor beta chain originates from a study of blood T cell repertoires in COVID-19. Study-wide background: Collection of acute and convalescent COVID-19 samples took place in the United States, Italy and Spain. From T cells, B-cell-depleted T cells, or PBMCs came the material, which was cDNA or gDNA.

V was trimmed by 4 bases and J by 5 bases, leaving 14 bases between them. Germline V lookup: CDR1 MGHDK, CDR2 SYGVNS. The CDR3 sequence is 14 residues long. Original handling: Using reference gene primer amplification, nucleated cell counts were estimated. Measured with immunoSEQ multiplex PCR; TCRdb has only the in-frame clones, and not every one. Clonal size and the V and J genes are those of that table, whereas D and trimming came from the DNA. Of roughly 160,000 clones detected, approximately 74% appear once; the ten largest clones hold about 3%. The sequencing sample was made of peripheral blood. This receptor was obtained from an elderly woman with acute or convalescent COVID-19. V and J are TRBV25-1 and TRBJ2-5, with D possibly TRBD2 on 6 matching bases. CDR3 sequence: CASSARGGDETQYF. In nucleotides, the CDR3 is TGTGCCAGCAGTGCCCGAGGAGGGGACGAGACCCAGTACTTC. The full variable domain, completed using reference TRBV25-1 and TRBJ2-5, is EADIYQTPRYLVIGTGKKITLECSQTMGHDKMYWYQQDPGMELHLIHYSYGVNSTEKGDLSSESTVSRIRTEHFPLTLESARPSHTSQYLCASSARGGDETQYFGPGTRLLVL.